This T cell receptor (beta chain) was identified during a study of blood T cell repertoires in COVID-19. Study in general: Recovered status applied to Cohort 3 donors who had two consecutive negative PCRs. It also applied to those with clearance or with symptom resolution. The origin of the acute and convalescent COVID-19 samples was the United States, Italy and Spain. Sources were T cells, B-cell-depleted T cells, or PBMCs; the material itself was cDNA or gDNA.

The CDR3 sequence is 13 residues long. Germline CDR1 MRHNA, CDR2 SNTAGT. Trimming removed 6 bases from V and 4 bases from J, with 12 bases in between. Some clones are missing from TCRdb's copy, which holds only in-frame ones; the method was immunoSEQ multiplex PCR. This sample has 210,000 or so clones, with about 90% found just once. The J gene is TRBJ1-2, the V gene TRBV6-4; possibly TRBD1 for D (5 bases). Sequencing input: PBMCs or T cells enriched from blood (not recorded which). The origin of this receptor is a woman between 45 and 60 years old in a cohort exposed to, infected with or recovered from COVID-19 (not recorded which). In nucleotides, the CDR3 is TGTGCCAGCAGGGGAGGGAGGGGCTATGGCTACACCTTC. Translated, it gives CASRGGRGYGYTF.